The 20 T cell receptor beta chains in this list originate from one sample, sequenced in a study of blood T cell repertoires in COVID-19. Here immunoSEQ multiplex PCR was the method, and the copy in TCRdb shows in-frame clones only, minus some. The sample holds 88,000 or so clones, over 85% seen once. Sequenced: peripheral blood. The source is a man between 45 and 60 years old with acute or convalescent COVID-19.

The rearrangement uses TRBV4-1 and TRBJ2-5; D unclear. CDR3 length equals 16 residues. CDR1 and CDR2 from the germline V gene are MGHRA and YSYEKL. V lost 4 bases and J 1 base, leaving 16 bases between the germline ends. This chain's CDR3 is CASSLATAALQETQYF. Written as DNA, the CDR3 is TGCGCCAGCAGCCTCGCGACTGCGGCTCTCCAAGAGACCCAGTACTTC.

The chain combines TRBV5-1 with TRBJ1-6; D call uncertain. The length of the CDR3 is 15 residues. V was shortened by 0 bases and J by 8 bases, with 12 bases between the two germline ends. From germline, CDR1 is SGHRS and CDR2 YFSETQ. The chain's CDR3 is CASSLATMSYSPLHF. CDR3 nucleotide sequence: TGCGCCAGCAGCTTGGCAACTATGAGCTATTCACCCCTCCACTTT.

DNA for the CDR3: TGTGCCAGCAGCTCCTCCAGCGGGAGGGCCAGGGATGAGCAGTTCTTC. It encodes CASSSSSGRARDEQFF. The chain recombines TRBV9 with TRBJ2-1; 10 nucleotides align to TRBD2. This CDR3 is 16 amino acids long. Germline V gene lookup returns CDR1 SGDLS and CDR2 YYNGEE. V was clipped by 4 bases and J by 8 bases; unmatched bases: 12.

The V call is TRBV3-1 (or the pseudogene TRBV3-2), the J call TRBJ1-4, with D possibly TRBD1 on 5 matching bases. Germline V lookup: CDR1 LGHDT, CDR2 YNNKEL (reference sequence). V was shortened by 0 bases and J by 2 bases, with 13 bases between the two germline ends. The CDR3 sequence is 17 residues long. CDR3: CASSQDPQGLTNEKLFF. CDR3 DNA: TGTGCCAGCAGCCAAGATCCCCAGGGCCTCACTAATGAAAAACTGTTTTTT.

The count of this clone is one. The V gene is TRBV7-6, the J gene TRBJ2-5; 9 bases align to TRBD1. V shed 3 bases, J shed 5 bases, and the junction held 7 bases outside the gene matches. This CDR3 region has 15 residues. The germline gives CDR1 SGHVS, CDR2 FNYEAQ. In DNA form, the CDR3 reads TGTGCCAGCAGCTTCCCCTGGACAGGGGAGGAGACCCAGTACTTC. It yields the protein CASSFPWTGEETQYF.

The CDR3 loop reads CASSSPGAGERNTIYF. Here the CDR3 DNA reads TGTGCCAGCAGCTCCCCCGGGGCAGGGGAACGAAACACCATATATTTT. The chain employs TRBV3-1 (or the pseudogene TRBV3-2) and TRBJ1-3, with D possibly matching TRBD1 (6 bases). Trimming took 5 bases from V and 5 from J, leaving 19 bases between them. CDR3 length equals 16 residues. The V gene's germline CDR1 is LGHDT and CDR2 YNNKEL (reference sequence).

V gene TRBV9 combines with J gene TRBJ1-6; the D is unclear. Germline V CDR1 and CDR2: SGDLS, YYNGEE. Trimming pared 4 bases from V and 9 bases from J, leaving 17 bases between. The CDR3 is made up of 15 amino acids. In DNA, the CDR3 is TGTGCCAGCAGCACATCAGGTACTTCCGCTTCACCCCTCCACTTT. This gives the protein CASSTSGTSASPLHF. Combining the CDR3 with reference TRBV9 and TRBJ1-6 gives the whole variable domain DSGVTQTPKHLITATGQRVTLRCSPRSGDLSVYWYQQSLDQGLQFLIQYYNGEERAKGNILERFSAQQFPDLHSELNLSSLELGDSALYFCASSTSGTSASPLHFGNGTRLTVT.

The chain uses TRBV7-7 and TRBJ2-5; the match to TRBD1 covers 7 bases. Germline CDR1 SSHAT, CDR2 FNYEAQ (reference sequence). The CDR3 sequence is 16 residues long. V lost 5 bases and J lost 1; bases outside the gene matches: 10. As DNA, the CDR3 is TGTGCCAGCAGCCCTAGACAGGGATCCTCCCAAGAGACCCAGTACTTC. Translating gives CASSPRQGSSQETQYF.

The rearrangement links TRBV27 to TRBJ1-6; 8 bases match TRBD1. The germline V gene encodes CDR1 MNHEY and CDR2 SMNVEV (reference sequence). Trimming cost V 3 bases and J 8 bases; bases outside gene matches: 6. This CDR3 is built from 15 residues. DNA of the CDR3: TGTGCCAGCAGTTTTGGAGGACAGGGAGATTCACCCCTCCACTTT. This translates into CASSFGGQGDSPLHF.

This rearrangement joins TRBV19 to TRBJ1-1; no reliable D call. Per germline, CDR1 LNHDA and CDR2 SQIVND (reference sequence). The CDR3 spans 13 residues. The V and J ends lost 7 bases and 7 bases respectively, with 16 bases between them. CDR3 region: CASTPEGRREAFF. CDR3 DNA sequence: TGTGCCAGTACCCCAGAGGGCAGGCGTGAAGCTTTCTTT. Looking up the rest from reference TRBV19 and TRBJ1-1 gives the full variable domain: DGGITQSPKYLFRKEGQNVTLSCEQNLNHDAMYWYRQDPGQGLRLIYYSQIVNDFQKGDIAEGYSVSREKKESFPLTVTSAQKNPTAFYLCASTPEGRREAFFGQGTRLTVV.

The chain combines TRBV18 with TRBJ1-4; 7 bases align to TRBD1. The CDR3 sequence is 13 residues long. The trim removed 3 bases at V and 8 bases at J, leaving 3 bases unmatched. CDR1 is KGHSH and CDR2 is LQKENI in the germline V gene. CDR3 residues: CASSPRDREKLFF. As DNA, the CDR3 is TGTGCCAGCTCACCGAGGGACAGAGAAAAACTGTTTTTT.

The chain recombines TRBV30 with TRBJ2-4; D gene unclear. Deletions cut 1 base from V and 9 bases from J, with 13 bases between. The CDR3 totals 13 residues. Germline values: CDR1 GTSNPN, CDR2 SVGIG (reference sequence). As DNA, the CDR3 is TGTGCCTGGAGTGAGTTTAGAGGTGGCATTCAGTACTTC. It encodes CAWSEFRGGIQYF. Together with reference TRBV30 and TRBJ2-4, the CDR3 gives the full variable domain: SQTIHQWPATLVQPVGSPLSLECTVEGTSNPNLYWYRQAAGRGLQLLFYSVGIGQISSEVPQNLSASRPQDRQFILSSKKLLLSDSGFYLCAWSEFRGGIQYFGAGTRLSVL.

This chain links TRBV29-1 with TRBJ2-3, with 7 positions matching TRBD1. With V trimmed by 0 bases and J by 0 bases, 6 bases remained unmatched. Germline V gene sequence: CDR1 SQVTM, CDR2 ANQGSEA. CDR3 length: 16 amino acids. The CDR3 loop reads CSVEDTKDRSTDTQYF. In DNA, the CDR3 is TGCAGCGTTGAAGACACGAAGGACAGGAGCACAGATACGCAGTATTTT.

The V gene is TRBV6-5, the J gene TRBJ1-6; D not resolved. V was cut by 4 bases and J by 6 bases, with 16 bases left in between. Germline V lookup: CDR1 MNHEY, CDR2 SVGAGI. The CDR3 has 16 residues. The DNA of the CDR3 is TGTGCCAGCAGTTTCTCCCTGTTCGGTGGTAATTCACCCCTCCACTTT. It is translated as CASSFSLFGGNSPLHF.

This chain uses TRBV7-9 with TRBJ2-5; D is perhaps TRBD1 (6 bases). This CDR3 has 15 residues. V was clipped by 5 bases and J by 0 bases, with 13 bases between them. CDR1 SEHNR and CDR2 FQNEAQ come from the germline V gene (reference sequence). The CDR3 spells CASSQSRGYQETQYF. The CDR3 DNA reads TGTGCCAGCAGCCAATCAAGGGGGTACCAAGAGACCCAGTACTTC.

The CDR3 bases are TGTGCCATCAGCCCGGGACAAACTCCGAACACTGAAGCTTTCTTT. It codes for CAISPGQTPNTEAFF. This chain connects TRBV10-3 to TRBJ1-1; D is possibly TRBD1 (6 bases). CDR1 is ENHRY, CDR2 SYGVKD, per germline. CDR3 size: 15 residues. Trimming left V 6 bases short and J 1 base short, with 15 bases between.

The CDR3 nucleotides read TGTGCCAGCAGCCCGAACGGACAGGCGAACACTGAAGCTTTCTTT. Its protein product is CASSPNGQANTEAFF. V gene TRBV7-9 combines with J gene TRBJ1-1, with TRBD1 matching 7 bases. Germline-derived CDR1 and CDR2 are SEHNR and FQNEAQ (reference sequence). With V trimmed by 5 bases and J by 1 base, 7 bases remained unmatched. The CDR3 contains 15 residues.

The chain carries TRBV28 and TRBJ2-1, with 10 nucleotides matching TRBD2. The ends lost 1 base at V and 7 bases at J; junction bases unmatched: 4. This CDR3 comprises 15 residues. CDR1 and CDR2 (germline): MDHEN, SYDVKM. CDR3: CASSLLVAGGNEQFF. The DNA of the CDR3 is TGTGCCAGCAGTTTATTGGTAGCGGGAGGTAATGAGCAGTTCTTC.

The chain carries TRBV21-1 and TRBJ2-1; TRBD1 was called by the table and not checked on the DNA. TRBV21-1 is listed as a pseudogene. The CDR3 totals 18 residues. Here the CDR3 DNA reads TGTGCCAGCAGCAAACCCTCGGGGACAGCCCTCTCCTACAATGAGCAGTTCTTC. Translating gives CASSKPSGTALSYNEQFF.

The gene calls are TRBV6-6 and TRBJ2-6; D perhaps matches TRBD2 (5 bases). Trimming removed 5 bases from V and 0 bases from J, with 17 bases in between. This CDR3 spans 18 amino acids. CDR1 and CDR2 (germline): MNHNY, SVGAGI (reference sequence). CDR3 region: CASSPRTAISSGANVLTF. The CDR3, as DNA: TGTGCCAGCAGTCCCCGGACTGCCATCAGCTCTGGGGCCAACGTCCTGACTTTC.